The 10 T cell receptor beta chains given below trace back to one sample, sequenced in a study of T cells in Graves' hyperthyroidism and ophthalmopathy (dated by TCRdb to about 2019). Libraries were made using multiplex PCR. Sequencing was performed on an Illumina HiSeq 2000. The TCR beta CDR3 regions were amplified from the RNA transcripts. For the first round of RT-PCR on the TCR CDR3, the HTBI primer set was used together with the Qiagen OneStep RT-PCR kit. Using fastp at Q25 and MiXCR, TCRdb reprocessed the public reads and kept productive beta chains. CDR3 protein duplicates are merged, each entry listing the most common genes and DNA. The sample table lists some 400,000 distinct CDR3 sequences, about 19% of them with a count of one. The ten biggest clones cover about 3.7% of the sample. Sequencing was performed on blood. The receptors were sampled from a woman aged 18-29 years with Graves' hyperthyroidism.

This clonotype is medium-sized in the sample. The chain joins TRBV12-3 or TRBV12-4 to TRBJ2-5; weak D call: TRBD1 (5 bases). V lost 3 bases, J lost 2 bases, and 13 bases lay in between. This CDR3 has 15 amino acids. The CDR3 DNA is TGTGCCAGCAGTTTGATGGCAGGGCGACAAGAGACCCAGTACTTC. Translation gives CASSLMAGRQETQYF.

This chain joins TRBV6-2 or TRBV6-3 and TRBJ1-6, with D maybe TRBD1 (5 bases). Germline V lookup: CDR1 MNHEY, CDR2 SVGEGT. The CDR3 runs 16 residues. V was shortened by 4 bases and J by 7 bases, with 17 bases between the two germline ends. The CDR3 region is CASSWPTGTVNSPLHF. In DNA form, the CDR3 reads TGTGCCAGCAGTTGGCCAACCGGGACGGTAAATTCACCCCTCCACTTT.

This clonotype has ten or more counts. The rearrangement uses TRBV7-9 and TRBJ2-5; TRBD2 matches at 7 bases. Trimming took 3 bases from V and 2 from J; bases not matched to a gene: 6. This CDR3 has 15 amino acids. In germline, CDR1 is SEHNR, CDR2 FQNEAQ (reference sequence). The CDR3 DNA follows: TGTGCCAGCAGCTTGGGGAGGGCCGTGCAAGAGACCCAGTACTTC. The encoded protein is CASSLGRAVQETQYF.

There are many counts of this clonotype. The V call is TRBV7-3, the J call TRBJ1-1; D ambiguous. Trimming took 1 base from V and 6 from J, leaving 12 bases between them. CDR1 and CDR2 (germline): SGHTA, FQGTGA. CDR3 length: 14 residues. As DNA, the CDR3 is TGTGCCAGCAGCTTAAGGGCAGAGGGTCCTGAAGCTTTCTTT. Its protein is CASSLRAEGPEAFF.

There are a few counts of this clonotype. The V and J genes are TRBV13 and TRBJ2-1; 9 bases fit TRBD2. CDR1 is PRHDT and CDR2 is FYEKMQ in the germline V gene (reference sequence). After removal of 2 bases from V and 0 bases from J, the junction contained 11 bases not matched to a gene. The CDR3 length is 19 residues. CDR3 bases: TGTGCCAGCAGCTTATCTCCCCTAGCGGGGTTGAGCTCCTACAATGAGCAGTTCTTC. Protein product: CASSLSPLAGLSSYNEQFF.

This clonotype occurred many times. The rearrangement links TRBV20-1 to TRBJ1-3; no firm D call. V lost 0 bases and J 4 bases, leaving 10 bases between the germline ends. The CDR3 is made up of 14 amino acids. Per the germline V gene, CDR1 is DFQATT and CDR2 is SNEGSKA (reference sequence). The CDR3 sequence is CSAREAGLGNTIYF. The CDR3 coding sequence is TGCAGTGCTAGAGAGGCCGGGTTGGGAAACACCATATATTTT.

In this sample, this clonotype turned up many times. This chain links TRBV2 with TRBJ2-4, with D possibly being TRBD1 (6 bases). This CDR3 region has 13 residues. Trimming took 10 bases from V and 8 from J, leaving 18 bases between them. CDR1 is SNHLY and CDR2 is FYNNEI in the germline V gene. DNA of the CDR3: TGTGCCACCGTCGAGGGGGTTGGAGACATTCAGTACTTC. It yields the protein CATVEGVGDIQYF.

This clonotype was detected a few times. V and J are TRBV11-1 and TRBJ1-2; no reliable D call. V shed 6 bases and J shed 1 base, with 18 bases lying between them. The CDR3 runs 16 residues. Per germline, CDR1 SGHAT and CDR2 FQDESV (reference sequence). This chain's CDR3 is CASSLSRPDGNYGYTF. The CDR3 region has the DNA TGTGCCAGCAGTCTAAGCCGCCCCGACGGTAACTATGGCTACACCTTC.

This clonotype was seen more than once but under ten times. The chain joins TRBV28 to TRBJ2-7, with 10 bases aligning to TRBD1. The germline gives CDR1 MDHEN, CDR2 SYDVKM. The CDR3 sequence is 15 residues long. The V and J ends lost 5 bases and 1 base, in that order; junction bases with no gene match: 5. CDR3 DNA: TGTGCCAGCAGTATTTCGGGACAGGGGTCCTACGAGCAGTACTTC. This codes for CASSISGQGSYEQYF.

This clonotype occurred a few times. This chain joins TRBV18 and TRBJ1-2; D remains ambiguous. V was pared by 4 bases and J by 3 bases, with 15 bases between. The CDR3 is 15 amino acids. The germline V gene has CDR1 KGHSH and CDR2 LQKENI. CDR3 residues: CASSLRTQADYGYTF. CDR3 in DNA: TGTGCCAGCTCACTACGGACCCAAGCCGACTATGGCTACACCTTC.